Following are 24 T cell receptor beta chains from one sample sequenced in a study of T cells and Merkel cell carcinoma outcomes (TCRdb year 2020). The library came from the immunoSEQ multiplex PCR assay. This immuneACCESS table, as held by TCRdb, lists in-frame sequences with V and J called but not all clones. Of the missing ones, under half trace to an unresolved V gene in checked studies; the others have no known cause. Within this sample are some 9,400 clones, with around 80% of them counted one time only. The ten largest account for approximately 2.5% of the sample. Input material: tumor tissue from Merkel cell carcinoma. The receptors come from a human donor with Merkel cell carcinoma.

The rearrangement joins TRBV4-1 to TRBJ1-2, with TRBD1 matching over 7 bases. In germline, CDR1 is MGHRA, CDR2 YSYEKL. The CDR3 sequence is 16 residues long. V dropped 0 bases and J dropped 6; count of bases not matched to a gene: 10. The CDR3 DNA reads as TGCGCCAGCAGCCAAGACTCTTGGACAGGAACAGATGGCTACACCTTC. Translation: CASSQDSWTGTDGYTF.

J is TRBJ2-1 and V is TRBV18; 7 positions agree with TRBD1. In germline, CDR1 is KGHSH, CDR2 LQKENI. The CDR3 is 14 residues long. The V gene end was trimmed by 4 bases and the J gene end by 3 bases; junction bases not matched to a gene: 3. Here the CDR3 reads CASSRPGGYNEQFF. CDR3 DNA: TGTGCCAGCTCACGCCCAGGGGGCTACAATGAGCAGTTCTTC. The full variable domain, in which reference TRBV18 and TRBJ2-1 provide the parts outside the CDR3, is NAGVMQNPRHLVRRRGQEARLRCSPMKGHSHVYWYRQLPEEGLKFMVYLQKENIIDESGMPKERFSAEFPKEGPSILRIQQVVRGDSAAYFCASSRPGGYNEQFFGPGTRLTVL.

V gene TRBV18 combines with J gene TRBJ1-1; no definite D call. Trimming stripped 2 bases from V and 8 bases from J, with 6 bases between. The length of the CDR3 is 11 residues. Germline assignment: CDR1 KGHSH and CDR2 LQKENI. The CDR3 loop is CASSPGKEAFF. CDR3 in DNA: TGTGCCAGCTCACCAGGAAAGGAAGCTTTCTTT.

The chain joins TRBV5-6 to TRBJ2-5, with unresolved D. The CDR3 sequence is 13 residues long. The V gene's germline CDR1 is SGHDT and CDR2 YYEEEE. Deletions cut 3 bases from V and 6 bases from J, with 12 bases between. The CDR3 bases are TGTGCCAGCAGCTCCTCCCGGATCCAGACCCAGTACTTC. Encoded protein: CASSSSRIQTQYF.

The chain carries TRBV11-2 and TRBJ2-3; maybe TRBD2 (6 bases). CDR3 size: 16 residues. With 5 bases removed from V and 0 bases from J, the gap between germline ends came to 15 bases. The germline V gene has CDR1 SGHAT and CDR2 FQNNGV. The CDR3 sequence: CASSRLASDSTDTQYF. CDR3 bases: TGTGCCAGCAGCAGACTGGCTAGCGACAGCACAGATACGCAGTATTTT.

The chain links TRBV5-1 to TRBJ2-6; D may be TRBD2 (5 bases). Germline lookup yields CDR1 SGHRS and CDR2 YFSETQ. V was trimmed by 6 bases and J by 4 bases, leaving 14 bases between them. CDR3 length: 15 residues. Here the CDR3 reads CASTLLVPGANVLTF. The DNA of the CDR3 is TGCGCCAGCACCTTACTAGTTCCGGGGGCCAACGTCCTGACTTTC. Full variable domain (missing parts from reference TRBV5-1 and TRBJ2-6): KAGVTQTPRYLIKTRGQQVTLSCSPISGHRSVSWYQQTPGQGLQFLFEYFSETQRNKGNFPGRFSGRQFSNSRSEMNVSTLELGDSALYLCASTLLVPGANVLTFGAGSRLTVL.

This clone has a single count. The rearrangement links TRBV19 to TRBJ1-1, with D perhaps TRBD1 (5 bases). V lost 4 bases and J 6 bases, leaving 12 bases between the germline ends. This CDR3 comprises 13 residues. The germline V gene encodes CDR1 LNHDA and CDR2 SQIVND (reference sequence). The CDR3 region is CASSTQGIAEAFF. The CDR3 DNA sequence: TGTGCCAGTAGTACCCAGGGTATCGCTGAAGCTTTCTTT.

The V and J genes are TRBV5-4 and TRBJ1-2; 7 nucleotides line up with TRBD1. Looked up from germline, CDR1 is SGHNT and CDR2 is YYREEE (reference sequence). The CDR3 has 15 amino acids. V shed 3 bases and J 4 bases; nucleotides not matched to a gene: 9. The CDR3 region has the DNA TGTGCCAGCAGCTCCCAGGACAGGTCGGTCTATGGCTACACCTTC. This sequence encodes CASSSQDRSVYGYTF.

Here the CDR3 DNA reads TGTGCCAGCAGCTCCGGGACAGGGAGTAATTCACCCCTCCACTTT. It is translated as CASSSGTGSNSPLHF. The chain combines TRBV6-5 with TRBJ1-6; 9 bases map to TRBD1. The CDR3 extends over 15 amino acids. With 6 bases clipped from V and 6 bases from J, the junction kept 6 bases outside the gene matches. Germline values: CDR1 MNHEY, CDR2 SVGAGI.

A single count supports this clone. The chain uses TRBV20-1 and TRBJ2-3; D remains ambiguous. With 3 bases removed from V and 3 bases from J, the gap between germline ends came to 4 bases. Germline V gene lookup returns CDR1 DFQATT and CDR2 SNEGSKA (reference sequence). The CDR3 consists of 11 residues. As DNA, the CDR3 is TGCAGTGCTAGTCGTACAGATACGCAGTATTTT. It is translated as CSASRTDTQYF.

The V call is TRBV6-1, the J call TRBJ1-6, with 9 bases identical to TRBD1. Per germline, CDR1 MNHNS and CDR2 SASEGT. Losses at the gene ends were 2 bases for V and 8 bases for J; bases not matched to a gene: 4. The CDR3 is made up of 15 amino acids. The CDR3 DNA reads TGTGCCAGCAGTGAATTTAGACAGGGGGATTCACCCCTCCACTTT. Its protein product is CASSEFRQGDSPLHF.

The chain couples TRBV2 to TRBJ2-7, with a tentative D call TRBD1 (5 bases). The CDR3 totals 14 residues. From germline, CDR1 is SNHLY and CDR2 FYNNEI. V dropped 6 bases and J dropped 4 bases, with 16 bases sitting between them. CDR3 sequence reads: CASRRQGYGYEQYF. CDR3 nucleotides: TGTGCCAGCAGGCGGCAGGGTTATGGTTACGAGCAGTACTTC.

CDR3 nucleotides: TGTGCCAGCAGTGAACCTACTAGCGGTGCATACAATGAGCAGTTCTTC. Its protein is CASSEPTSGAYNEQFF. This chain links TRBV6-1 with TRBJ2-1; TRBD2 agrees at 8 bases. The CDR3 contains 16 residues. CDR1 and CDR2 (germline): MNHNS, SASEGT. V was pared by 2 bases and J by 4 bases, with 7 bases of the junction left unmatched.

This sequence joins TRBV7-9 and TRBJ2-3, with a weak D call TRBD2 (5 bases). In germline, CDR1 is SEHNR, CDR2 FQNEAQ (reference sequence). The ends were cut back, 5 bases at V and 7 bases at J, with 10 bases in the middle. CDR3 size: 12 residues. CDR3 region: CASSLTGNTQYF. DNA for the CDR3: TGTGCCAGCAGCCTGACGGGGAATACGCAGTATTTT.

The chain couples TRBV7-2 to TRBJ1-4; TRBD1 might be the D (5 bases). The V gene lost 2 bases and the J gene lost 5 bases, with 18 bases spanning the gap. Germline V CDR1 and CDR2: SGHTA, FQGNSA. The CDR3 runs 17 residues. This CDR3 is CASSLTRGLGANEKLFF. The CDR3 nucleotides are TGTGCCAGCAGCTTAACAAGGGGCCTCGGGGCCAATGAAAAACTGTTTTTT.

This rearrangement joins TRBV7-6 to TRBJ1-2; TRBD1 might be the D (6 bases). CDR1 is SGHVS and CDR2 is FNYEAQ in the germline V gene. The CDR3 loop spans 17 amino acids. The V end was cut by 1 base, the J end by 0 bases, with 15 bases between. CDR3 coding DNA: TGTGCCAGCAGCTTAGAAGGGGAACAGGGAGCTAACTATGGCTACACCTTC. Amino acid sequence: CASSLEGEQGANYGYTF.

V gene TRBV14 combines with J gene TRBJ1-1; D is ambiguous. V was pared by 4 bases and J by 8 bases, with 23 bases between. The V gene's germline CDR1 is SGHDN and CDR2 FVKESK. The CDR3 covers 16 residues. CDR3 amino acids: CASSPHLSIRAAEAFF. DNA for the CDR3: TGTGCCAGCAGCCCCCACCTATCTATAAGGGCAGCGGAAGCTTTCTTT.

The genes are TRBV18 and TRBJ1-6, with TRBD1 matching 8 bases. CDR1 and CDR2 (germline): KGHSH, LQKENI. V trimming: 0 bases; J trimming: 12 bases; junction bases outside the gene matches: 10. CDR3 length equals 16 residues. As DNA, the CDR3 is TGTGCCAGCTCACCACCGGGGCTCGGACAGGGTAAACCCCTCCACTTT. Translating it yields CASSPPGLGQGKPLHF.

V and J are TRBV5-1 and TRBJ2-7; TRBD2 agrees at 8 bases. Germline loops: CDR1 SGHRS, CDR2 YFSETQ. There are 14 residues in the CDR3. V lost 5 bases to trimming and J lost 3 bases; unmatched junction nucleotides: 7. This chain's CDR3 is CASSNPSGGYEQYF. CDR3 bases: TGCGCCAGCAGTAATCCCAGCGGGGGCTACGAGCAGTACTTC.

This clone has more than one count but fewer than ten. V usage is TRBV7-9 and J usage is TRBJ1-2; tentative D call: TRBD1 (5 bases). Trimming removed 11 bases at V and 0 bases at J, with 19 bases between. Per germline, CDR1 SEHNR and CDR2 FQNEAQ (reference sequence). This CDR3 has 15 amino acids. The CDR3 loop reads CAVWGTGPSNYGYTF. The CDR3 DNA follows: TGTGCCGTGTGGGGTACGGGACCATCTAACTATGGCTACACCTTC. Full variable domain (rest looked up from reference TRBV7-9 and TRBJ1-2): DTGVSQNPRHKITKRGQNVTFRCDPISEHNRLYWYRQTLGQGPEFLTYFQNEAQLEKSRLLSDRFSAERPKGSFSTLEIQRTEQGDSAMYLCAVWGTGPSNYGYTFGSGTRLTVV.

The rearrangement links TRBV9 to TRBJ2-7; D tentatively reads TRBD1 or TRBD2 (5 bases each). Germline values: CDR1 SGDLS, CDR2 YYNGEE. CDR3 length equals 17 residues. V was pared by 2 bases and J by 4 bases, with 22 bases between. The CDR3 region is CASSVSGTEDMLYEQYF. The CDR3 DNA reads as TGTGCCAGCAGCGTTTCCGGGACCGAGGACATGCTGTACGAGCAGTACTTC. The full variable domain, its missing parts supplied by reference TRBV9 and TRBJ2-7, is DSGVTQTPKHLITATGQRVTLRCSPRSGDLSVYWYQQSLDQGLQFLIQYYNGEERAKGNILERFSAQQFPDLHSELNLSSLELGDSALYFCASSVSGTEDMLYEQYFGPGTRLTVT.

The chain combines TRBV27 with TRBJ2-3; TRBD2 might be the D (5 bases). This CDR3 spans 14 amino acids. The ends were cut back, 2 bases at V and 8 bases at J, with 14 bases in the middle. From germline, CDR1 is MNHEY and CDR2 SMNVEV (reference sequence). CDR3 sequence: CASSLTSVLVTQYF. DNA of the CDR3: TGTGCCAGCAGTTTAACTAGTGTGCTGGTTACGCAGTATTTT.

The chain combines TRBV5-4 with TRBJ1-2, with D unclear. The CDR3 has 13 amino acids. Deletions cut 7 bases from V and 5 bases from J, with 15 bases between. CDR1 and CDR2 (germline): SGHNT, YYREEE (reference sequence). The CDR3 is CASAPPESYGYTF. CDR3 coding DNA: TGTGCCAGCGCCCCTCCGGAGTCATATGGCTACACCTTC.

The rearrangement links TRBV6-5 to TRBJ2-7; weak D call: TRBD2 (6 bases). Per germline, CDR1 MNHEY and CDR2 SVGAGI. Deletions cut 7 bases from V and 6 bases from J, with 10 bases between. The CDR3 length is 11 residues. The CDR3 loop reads CASTEGGEQYF. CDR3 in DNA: TGTGCCAGCACGGAGGGAGGCGAGCAGTACTTC.